One and the same sample provided the 7 T cell receptor beta chains below, sequenced in a study of T cells after yellow fever vaccination. A single record per CDR3 protein comes from TCRdb applying MiXCR to the 5' RACE reads. The data hold roughly 120,000 distinct CDR3 sequences, with more than 6.5% observed a single time. The sequencing here drew on CD4+ T cells sorted from PBMCs, taken approximately 11 days after the first yellow fever vaccination. All receptors derive from a man aged 18 to 35 who received the YFV17D yellow fever vaccine.

This clonotype was counted a few times. The rearrangement uses TRBV15 and TRBJ1-4, with 8 bases lining up with TRBD1. Trimming at V came to 0 bases and at J to 7 bases, leaving 7 bases not matched to a gene. Per the germline V gene, CDR1 is LNHNV and CDR2 is YYDKDF (reference sequence). The CDR3 length is 16 residues. CDR3 region: CATSRDPTGGVEKLFF. The CDR3 nucleotides are TGTGCCACCAGCAGAGATCCAACAGGGGGAGTTGAAAAACTGTTTTTT.

This clonotype was counted ten times or more. A junction end diverges from the germline sequence, so it may reflect a read error. J is TRBJ2-3 and V is TRBV5-1; D unresolved. This CDR3 spans 14 amino acids. Germline CDR1 is SGHRS and CDR2 is YFSETQ. The CDR3 bases are TGCGCCAGCAGTTTGGGCCCGAACACAGATACGCAGTATTTT. This gives the protein CASSLGPNTDTQYF.

There are many counts of this clonotype. The J gene is TRBJ2-7, the V gene TRBV5-8; possible D gene TRBD1, 5 bases. This CDR3 has 14 amino acids. CDR1 is SGHTS, CDR2 YDEGEE, per germline. V lost 0 bases, J lost 6 bases, and 13 bases lay in between. The CDR3 region is CASSLGFRGSEQYV. The CDR3 bases are TGTGCCAGCAGCTTGGGATTTAGGGGAAGCGAGCAGTACGTC.

This clonotype was counted a few times. The chain couples TRBV20-1 to TRBJ1-4; unclear D gene. This CDR3 has 12 residues. Trimming left V 6 bases short and J 5 bases short, with 10 bases between. Germline V gene lookup returns CDR1 DFQATT and CDR2 SNEGSKA (reference sequence). CDR3 protein: CSAGRNNEKLFF. CDR3 DNA sequence: TGCAGTGCGGGCAGGAACAATGAAAAACTGTTTTTT.

This clonotype has ten or more counts. The chain links TRBV29-1 to TRBJ1-1, with 9 bases that match TRBD1. Germline CDR1 is SQVTM and CDR2 is ANQGSEA. V dropped 7 bases and J dropped 4; count of bases not matched to a gene: 7. CDR3 length: 13 residues. This CDR3 reads CSGYRGRGTEAFF. CDR3 nucleotide sequence: TGCAGCGGATACAGGGGGCGGGGCACTGAAGCTTTCTTT.

This clonotype was observed at least ten times. The chain recombines TRBV6-2 or TRBV6-3 with TRBJ1-1; no reliable D call. The length of the CDR3 is 15 residues. Per the germline V gene, CDR1 is MNHEY and CDR2 is SVGEGT. Trimming took 6 bases from V and 0 from J, leaving 14 bases between them. The DNA of the CDR3 is TGTGCCAGCAGCCCCCATGGGTTTTTGAACACTGAAGCTTTCTTT. Translated, it gives CASSPHGFLNTEAFF.

This clonotype showed up many times. The chain has TRBV6-2 or TRBV6-3 and TRBJ1-2; unclear D gene. Trimming pared 5 bases from V and 4 bases from J, leaving 14 bases between. Germline CDR1 reads MNHEY; CDR2 reads SVGEGT. The CDR3 contains 14 residues. The CDR3: CASSAQESSYGYTF. The CDR3 bases are TGTGCCAGCAGTGCTCAGGAGTCTTCCTATGGCTACACCTTC.